These T cell receptor beta chains were read from a single sample in a study of blood T cell repertoires in COVID-19. Measured with immunoSEQ multiplex PCR; TCRdb has only the in-frame clones, and not every one. This table holds roughly 250,000 clones, 82% found once. Sequencing was carried out using peripheral blood. The receptors shown here come from a woman aged 55-75 years with active or convalescent COVID-19. Both conserved end residues are part of each CDR3. For some rows the clone size is stated as once, few or many, or as a class when expanded; others skip it.

CASSPDGQGNSGNTIYF,TRBV18,TRBJ1-3,-,17
CASSTDRGYEQFF,TRBV19,TRBJ2-1,-,13
CASSYRQGATYGYTF,TRBV6-5,TRBJ1-2,few,15
CASSEGRGRGGYTF,TRBV2,TRBJ1-2,many,14
CAWSANNAGRYNEKLFF,TRBV30,TRBJ1-4,-,17
CASSSWRTQVRDTQYF,TRBV19,TRBJ2-3,once,16
CASSPEGRNTEAFF,TRBV7-3,TRBJ1-1,-,14
CASRRRETSTDTQYF,TRBV27,TRBJ2-3,-,15
CASSPMEAGDGYTF,TRBV18,TRBJ1-2,-,14
CASSPSPGGPNEKLFF,TRBV9,TRBJ1-4,-,16
CASSRAGGQGTSNYGYTF,TRBV3-1/TRBV3-2,TRBJ1-2,few,18
CASTRGEGGVYEQYF,TRBV3-1/TRBV3-2,TRBJ2-7,few,15
CASSLLTDAEAFF,TRBV7-9,TRBJ1-1,-,13
CSASYKGARETQYF,TRBV20-1,TRBJ2-5,-,14
CASSPGVNEKLFF,TRBV11-2,TRBJ1-4,once,13
CASSLAVAGGNEQFF,TRBV28,TRBJ2-1,-,15
CASSSDSRPPRPGQGGEQYF,TRBV6-2/TRBV6-3,TRBJ2-7,-,20
CASSPTRGGRTGELFF,TRBV9,TRBJ2-2,few,16